The T cell receptor (beta chain) under discussion was sequenced for a study of blood T cell repertoires in COVID-19. Clones were sequenced by immunoSEQ multiplex PCR, and TCRdb holds only the in-frame ones, with some missing. The table lists about 320,000 clones, about four fifths of them singletons, with approximately 1.3% in the top ten. This CDR3 region has 13 residues. CDR1 is SGHAT, CDR2 FQDESV, per germline (reference sequence). The V end was cut by 4 bases, the J end by 5 bases, with 11 bases between. The TCR comes from a woman aged 50 to 65 with acute or convalescent COVID-19. The sequenced sample was peripheral blood. V is TRBV11-1 and J is TRBJ1-2, with D possibly TRBD1 on 5 matching bases. The CDR3 DNA reads as TGTGCCAGCAGCTCCCTGGAGGGGTATGGCTACACCTTC. Its translation: CASSSLEGYGYTF.